The subject of this entry is one T cell receptor beta chain. This sample was included in a study of shared clonotypes between healthy human individuals. Clones were read by immunoSEQ multiplex PCR, and TCRdb kept only the in-frame ones, dropping some. Counted here are fewer than 3 million clones, 80% to 95% occurring once; the ten biggest clones make up 0.3% to 0.4%. CDR1 is LGHNA and CDR2 is YNFKEQ in the germline V gene. CDR3 size: 16 residues. V shed 0 bases and J 2 bases; nucleotides not matched to a gene: 5. The sequenced material came from naive CD4+ T cells from PBMCs. Subset noted: CD45RA+ positively selected. The rearrangement uses TRBV4-2 and TRBJ2-7; TRBD1 matches at 9 bases. The sequence was obtained from a man in his late teens or twenties in good health. Some clones in this sample may be carry-over from other donors' samples. The CDR3: CASSQEKTGGAYEQYF. CDR3 nucleotides: TGTGCCAGCAGCCAAGAGAAGACAGGGGGGGCCTACGAGCAGTACTTC.